The present entry profiles one T cell receptor (beta chain) with its context. The target antigen is unknown. This sample is part of a study of T cell repertoires in cytomegalovirus infection. Looking at the study overall: Well-studied HLA-B-restricted epitopes and recently identified HLA-C-restricted epitopes of CMV were both used in the study.

Germline V CDR1 and CDR2: MNHEY, SMNVEV (reference sequence). Between the trimmed V and J ends, which lost 9 bases and 11 bases, there was a span of 11 bases. CDR3 size: 10 residues. Study observations and caveats: Clonotype analysis showed dominance of the ex vivo response by HLA-C-restricted CMV-specific TCR beta clonotypes.

TCRdb re-called the reads through MiXCR, storing one row per CDR3 protein. The table lists hundreds of thousands of distinct CDR3 sequences, 32% of them singletons. The V gene is TRBV27, the J gene TRBJ1-3; no clear D gene. The TCR originated in a human donor in good health (CMV status not recorded). Some clones in this sample may be carry-over from other donors' samples. The starting material was cultured CD8+ T cells from PBMCs, obtained from culture after CMV antigen stimulation. CDR3: CARRQAPIYF. The CDR3 coding sequence is TGTGCCAGACGCCAGGCCCCCATATATTTT.